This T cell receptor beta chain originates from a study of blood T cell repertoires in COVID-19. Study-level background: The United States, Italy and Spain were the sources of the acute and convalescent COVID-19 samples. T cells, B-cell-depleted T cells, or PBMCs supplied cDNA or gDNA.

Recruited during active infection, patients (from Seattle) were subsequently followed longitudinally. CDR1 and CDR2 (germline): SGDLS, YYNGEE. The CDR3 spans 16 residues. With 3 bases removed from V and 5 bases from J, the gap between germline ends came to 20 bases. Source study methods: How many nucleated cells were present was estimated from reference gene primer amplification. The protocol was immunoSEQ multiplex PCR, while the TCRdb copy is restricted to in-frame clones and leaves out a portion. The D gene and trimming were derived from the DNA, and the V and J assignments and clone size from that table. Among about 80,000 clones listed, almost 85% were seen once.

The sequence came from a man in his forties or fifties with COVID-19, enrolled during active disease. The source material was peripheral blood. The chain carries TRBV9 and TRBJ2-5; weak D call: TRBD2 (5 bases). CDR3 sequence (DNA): TGTGCCAGCAGCGCACACGGGAAGGGAATTGTGGAGACCCAGTACTTC. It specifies CASSAHGKGIVETQYF.